Each of the 21 T cell receptor beta chains below was sequenced from the same sample in a study of T cell changes during pregnancy in multiple sclerosis. Assay: immunoSEQ multiplex PCR; the TCRdb copy retains only in-frame clones and omits some. The data contain tens of thousands of clones, approximately 90% of them singletons. This specimen was PBMCs, taken in the first trimester of pregnancy. The source of these receptors is a female donor in good health, serving as a control in a pregnancy study. Some clones in this sample may be carry-over from other donors' samples.

The V gene is TRBV10-3, the J gene TRBJ2-2, with 7 bases lining up with TRBD2. Germline loops: CDR1 ENHRY, CDR2 SYGVKD. The CDR3 length is 15 residues. The V and J ends lost 6 bases and 2 bases, in that order; junction bases with no gene match: 6. CDR3 nucleotide sequence: TGTGCCATCAGAGGGGCTAGCGGAAACACCGGGGAGCTGTTTTTT. It codes for CAIRGASGNTGELFF.

The chain joins TRBV4-3 to TRBJ2-7, with D possibly matching TRBD1 (6 bases). CDR3 length equals 15 residues. V shed 0 bases and J shed 2 bases, with 11 bases lying between them. CDR1 and CDR2 (germline): LGHNA, YSLEER. Here the CDR3 DNA reads TGCGCCAGCAGCCAAGAACTCCGGACAGCCTACGAGCAGTACTTC. This codes for CASSQELRTAYEQYF.

V usage is TRBV7-2 and J usage is TRBJ2-1, with TRBD2 as a possible D gene (5 bases). V lost 1 base, J lost 1 base, and 8 bases lay in between. The CDR3 is 15 residues long. Germline CDR1 and CDR2: SGHTA and FQGNSA. Here the CDR3 DNA reads TGTGCCAGCAGCTTAGGCCTAGCTTCCTACAATGAGCAGTTCTTC. Translation gives CASSLGLASYNEQFF. Full variable domain (remainder filled in from reference TRBV7-2 and TRBJ2-1): GAGVSQSPSNKVTEKGKDVELRCDPISGHTALYWYRQSLGQGLEFLIYFQGNSAPDKSGLPSDRFSAERTGGSVSTLTIQRTQQEDSAVYLCASSLGLASYNEQFFGPGTRLTVL.

V gene TRBV11-1 combines with J gene TRBJ1-1; TRBD1 might be the D (6 bases). The CDR3 is 15 amino acids. Germline lookup yields CDR1 SGHAT and CDR2 FQDESV (reference sequence). Trimming left V 3 bases short and J 3 bases short, with 14 bases between. The DNA for the CDR3 is TGTGCCAGCAGCTTTCTTGGGGGCTCGGACACTGAAGCTTTCTTT. It is translated as CASSFLGGSDTEAFF.

CDR3 in DNA: TGTGCCAGCAGCACTGACAGGGAAGAGACCCAGTACTTC. Translation gives CASSTDREETQYF. The chain employs TRBV13 and TRBJ2-5; 7 bases fit TRBD1. Germline lookup yields CDR1 PRHDT and CDR2 FYEKMQ (reference sequence). The CDR3 runs to 13 residues. The V gene end was trimmed by 5 bases and the J gene end by 3 bases; junction bases not matched to a gene: 3.

This sequence joins TRBV28 and TRBJ1-1; D is unresolved. CDR3 length equals 16 residues. Germline V CDR1 and CDR2: MDHEN, SYDVKM. V lost 5 bases to trimming and J lost 0 bases, with 16 bases between them. CDR3 coding DNA: TGTGCCAGCAGTCAACATCGAGGATCCATGAACACTGAAGCTTTCTTT. Translation: CASSQHRGSMNTEAFF.

The rearrangement uses TRBV15 and TRBJ1-1; 9 bases are a match to TRBD1. This CDR3 comprises 20 residues. Germline CDR1 LNHNV, CDR2 YYDKDF (reference sequence). The V segment lost 2 bases and the J segment 5 bases; nucleotides outside the gene matches: 21. The CDR3 is CATSRLHRDRERSAKTEAFF. CDR3 nucleotide sequence: TGTGCCACCAGCAGACTTCACCGGGACAGGGAAAGGAGTGCGAAGACTGAAGCTTTCTTT. Combining the CDR3 with reference TRBV15 and TRBJ1-1 gives the whole variable domain DAMVIQNPRYQVTQFGKPVTLSCSQTLNHNVMYWYQQKSSQAPKLLFHYYDKDFNNEADTPDNFQSRRPNTSFCFLDIRSPGLGDTAMYLCATSRLHRDRERSAKTEAFFGQGTRLTVV.

The J gene is TRBJ1-2, the V gene TRBV5-5; no definite D call. This CDR3 is built from 13 residues. The germline gives CDR1 SGHKS, CDR2 YYEKEE (reference sequence). Trimming pared 3 bases from V and 4 bases from J, leaving 10 bases between. DNA for the CDR3: TGTGCCAGCAGCTCCGAGGGAACCTATGGCTACACCTTC. As protein: CASSSEGTYGYTF. The variable domain in full, with the rest retrieved from reference TRBV5-5 and TRBJ1-2, is DAGVTQSPTHLIKTRGQQVTLRCSPISGHKSVSWYQQVLGQGPQFIFQYYEKEERGRGNFPDRFSARQFPNYSSELNVNALLLGDSALYLCASSSEGTYGYTFGSGTRLTVV.

The chain employs TRBV15 and TRBJ2-1; TRBD2 aligns across 8 bases. The length of the CDR3 is 13 residues. J gave up 3 bases and V 6 bases, and 1 base lay outside the gene matches. Germline V CDR1 and CDR2: LNHNV, YYDKDF (reference sequence). CDR3 DNA sequence: TGTGCCACCAGTAGCGGGAACTACAATGAGCAGTTCTTC. Encoded protein: CATSSGNYNEQFF.

The chain joins TRBV7-2 to TRBJ1-4, with TRBD1 as a possible D gene (5 bases). This CDR3 comprises 14 residues. CDR1 is SGHTA and CDR2 is FQGNSA in the germline V gene. V was pared by 2 bases and J by 6 bases, with 10 bases between. DNA for the CDR3: TGTGCCAGCAGCTTATTCAGGGAGGATGAAAAACTGTTTTTT. Translated, it gives CASSLFREDEKLFF.

The J gene is TRBJ2-5, the V gene TRBV6-1; TRBD1 matches at 9 bases. Germline V CDR1 and CDR2: MNHNS, SASEGT. V shed 8 bases, J shed 4 bases, and the junction held 5 bases outside the gene matches. CDR3 size: 13 residues. For the CDR3, the DNA is TGTGCCAGCCTTGACAGGGGGTTAGAGACCCAGTACTTC. Encoded protein: CASLDRGLETQYF.

The chain recombines TRBV18 with TRBJ2-3; 12 positions match TRBD1. The V and J ends lost 6 bases and 5 bases, in that order; junction bases with no gene match: 6. Germline CDR1 reads KGHSH; CDR2 reads LQKENI. This CDR3 has 15 amino acids. The CDR3 here is CASSPGTGGVDTQYF. The CDR3 DNA reads as TGTGCCAGCTCCCCCGGGACAGGGGGCGTAGATACGCAGTATTTT.

The chain's CDR3 is CASSGLVPTQYF. CDR3 nucleotide sequence: TGTGCCAGCAGTGGACTAGTACCTACGCAGTATTTT. The V call is TRBV7-2, the J call TRBJ2-3, with TRBD2 matching over 7 bases. V shed 6 bases, J shed 8 bases, and the junction held 5 bases outside the gene matches. In germline, CDR1 is SGHTA, CDR2 FQGNSA. This CDR3 region has 12 residues.

This chain links TRBV11-2 with TRBJ2-3; maybe TRBD2 (5 bases). CDR1 is SGHAT, CDR2 FQNNGV, per germline. CDR3 length: 17 amino acids. V was shortened by 3 bases and J by 2 bases, with 18 bases between the two germline ends. CDR3 protein: CASSFRDRDEYTDTQYF. In nucleotides, the CDR3 is TGTGCCAGCAGCTTCAGAGACCGGGATGAGTACACAGATACGCAGTATTTT.

The rearrangement uses TRBV2 and TRBJ1-5, with 7 bases lining up with TRBD1. CDR1 and CDR2 from the germline V gene are SNHLY and FYNNEI. Trimming took 4 bases from V and 0 from J; bases not matched to a gene: 3. The CDR3 runs to 15 residues. The CDR3 nucleotides are TGTGCCAGCAGTGTGGGACAGTATAGCAATCAGCCCCAGCATTTT. This encodes CASSVGQYSNQPQHF.

The chain is built from TRBV4-3 and TRBJ2-1, with 9 bases lining up with TRBD2. There are 15 residues in the CDR3. Germline V gives CDR1 LGHNA, CDR2 YSLEER. Unmatched junction bases numbered 5, after V lost 0 bases and J lost 8 bases. The CDR3 coding sequence is TGCGCCAGCAGCCAAGAGGGGACTAGCCTTGATGAGCAGTTCTTC. It specifies CASSQEGTSLDEQFF.

The genes are TRBV7-2 and TRBJ2-2; 8 bases fit TRBD2. The CDR3 sequence is 15 residues long. Germline loops: CDR1 SGHTA, CDR2 FQGNSA. Trimming removed 5 bases from V and 0 bases from J; junction bases left unmatched: 2. Written as DNA, the CDR3 is TGTGCCAGCAGCCCGGGACTAGCGAACACCGGGGAGCTGTTTTTT. This sequence encodes CASSPGLANTGELFF.

The chain carries TRBV7-2 and TRBJ1-6; possibly TRBD1 for D (6 bases). CDR3 size: 13 residues. Trimming cost V 1 base and J 10 bases, with 8 bases left between them. Germline CDR1 is SGHTA and CDR2 is FQGNSA. The DNA of the CDR3 is TGTGCCAGCAGCTTAGAGGGGGGGTCACCCCTCCACTTT. Translating gives CASSLEGGSPLHF.

The CDR3 DNA reads TGTGCCAGCAGTTTATCCCGGACCGCTATCCGGGGGACCAAAAACATTCAGTACTTC. Protein sequence: CASSLSRTAIRGTKNIQYF. The V and J genes are TRBV28 and TRBJ2-4; maybe TRBD2 (6 bases). The germline V and J ends were trimmed by 1 base and 2 bases, with 21 bases remaining between them. Germline lookup yields CDR1 MDHEN and CDR2 SYDVKM. The CDR3 contains 19 residues. The full variable domain, completed using reference TRBV28 and TRBJ2-4, is DVKVTQSSRYLVKRTGEKVFLECVQDMDHENMFWYRQDPGLGLRLIYFSYDVKMKEKGDIPEGYSVSREKKERFSLILESASTNQTSMYLCASSLSRTAIRGTKNIQYFGAGTRLSVL.

Only one count was recorded for this clone. This chain uses TRBV11-2 with TRBJ2-7; D unresolved. Between the trimmed V and J ends, which lost 0 bases and 3 bases, there was a span of 12 bases. The length of the CDR3 is 15 residues. Per the germline V gene, CDR1 is SGHAT and CDR2 is FQNNGV. In DNA form, the CDR3 reads TGTGCCAGCAGCTTAGATCGAGGCAGAAACTACGAGCAGTACTTC. Translated, it gives CASSLDRGRNYEQYF.

The chain carries TRBV29-1 and TRBJ1-1, with 7 bases aligning to TRBD1. The CDR3 length is 15 residues. Trimming cost V 3 bases and J 6 bases; bases outside gene matches: 13. Per the germline V gene, CDR1 is SQVTM and CDR2 is ANQGSEA. CDR3 loop: CSVDFWSGGSPEAFF. CDR3 bases: TGCAGCGTTGATTTTTGGTCAGGGGGTAGCCCTGAAGCTTTCTTT. Together with reference TRBV29-1 and TRBJ1-1, the CDR3 gives the full variable domain: SAVISQKPSRDICQRGTSLTIQCQVDSQVTMMFWYRQQPGQSLTLIATANQGSEATYESGFVIDKFPISRPNLTFSTLTVSNMSPEDSSIYLCSVDFWSGGSPEAFFGQGTRLTVV.